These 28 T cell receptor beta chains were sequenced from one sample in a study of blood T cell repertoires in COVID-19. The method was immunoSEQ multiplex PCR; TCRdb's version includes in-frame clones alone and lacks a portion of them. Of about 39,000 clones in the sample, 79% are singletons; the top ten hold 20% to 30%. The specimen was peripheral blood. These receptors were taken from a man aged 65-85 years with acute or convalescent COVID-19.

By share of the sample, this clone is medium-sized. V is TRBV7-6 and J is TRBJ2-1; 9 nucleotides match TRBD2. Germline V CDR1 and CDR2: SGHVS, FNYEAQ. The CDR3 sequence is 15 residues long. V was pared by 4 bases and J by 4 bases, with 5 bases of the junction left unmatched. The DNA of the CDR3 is TGTGCCAGCAGCTCCCAGCGGGAGGTGTACAATGAGCAGTTCTTC. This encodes CASSSQREVYNEQFF.

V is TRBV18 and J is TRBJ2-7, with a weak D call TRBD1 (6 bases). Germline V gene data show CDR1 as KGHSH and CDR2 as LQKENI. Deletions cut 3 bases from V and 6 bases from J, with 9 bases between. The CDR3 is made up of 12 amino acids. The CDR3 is CASSPIRGEQYF. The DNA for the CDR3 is TGTGCCAGCTCACCTATCAGGGGCGAGCAGTACTTC.

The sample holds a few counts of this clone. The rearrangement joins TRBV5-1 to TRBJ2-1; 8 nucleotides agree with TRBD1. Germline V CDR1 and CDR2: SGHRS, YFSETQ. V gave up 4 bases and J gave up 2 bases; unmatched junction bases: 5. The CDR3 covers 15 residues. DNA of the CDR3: TGCGCCAGCAGCGAGCAGGGGGCCACCTACAATGAGCAGTTCTTC. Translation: CASSEQGATYNEQFF.

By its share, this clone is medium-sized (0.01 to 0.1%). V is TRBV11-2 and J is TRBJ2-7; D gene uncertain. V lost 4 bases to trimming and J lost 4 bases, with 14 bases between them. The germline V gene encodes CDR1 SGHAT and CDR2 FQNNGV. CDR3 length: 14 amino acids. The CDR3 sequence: CASSSGSYGYEQYF. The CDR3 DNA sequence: TGTGCCAGCAGCTCCGGGTCCTACGGGTACGAGCAGTACTTC.

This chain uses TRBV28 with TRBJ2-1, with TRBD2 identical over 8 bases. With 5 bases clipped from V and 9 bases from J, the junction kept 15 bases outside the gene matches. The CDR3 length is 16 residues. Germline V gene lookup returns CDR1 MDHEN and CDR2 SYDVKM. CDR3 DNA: TGTGCCAGCAGTAGTCCCGGGACTAGAAAGATGGTTGAGCAGTTCTTC. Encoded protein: CASSSPGTRKMVEQFF.

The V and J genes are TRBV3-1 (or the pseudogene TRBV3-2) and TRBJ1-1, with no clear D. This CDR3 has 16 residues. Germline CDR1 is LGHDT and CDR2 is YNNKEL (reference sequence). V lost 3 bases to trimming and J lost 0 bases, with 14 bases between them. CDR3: CASSHPPGSLNTEAFF. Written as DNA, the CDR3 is TGTGCCAGCAGCCACCCACCTGGGAGCTTGAACACTGAAGCTTTCTTT.

The CDR3 sequence: CASGEGGVETQYF. In DNA form, the CDR3 reads TGTGCCTCCGGGGAGGGAGGGGTGGAGACCCAGTACTTC. This chain links TRBV3-1 (or the pseudogene TRBV3-2) with TRBJ2-5; 7 bases align to TRBD2. Germline V gene lookup returns CDR1 LGHDT and CDR2 YNNKEL (reference sequence). The V and J ends lost 11 bases and 5 bases, in that order; junction bases with no gene match: 11. The CDR3 has 13 amino acids.

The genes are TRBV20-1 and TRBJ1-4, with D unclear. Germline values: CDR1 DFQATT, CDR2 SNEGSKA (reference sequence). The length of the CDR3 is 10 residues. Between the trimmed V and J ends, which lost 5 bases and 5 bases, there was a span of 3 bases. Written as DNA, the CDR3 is TGCAGTGCTCGGAATGAAAAACTGTTTTTT. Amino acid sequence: CSARNEKLFF.

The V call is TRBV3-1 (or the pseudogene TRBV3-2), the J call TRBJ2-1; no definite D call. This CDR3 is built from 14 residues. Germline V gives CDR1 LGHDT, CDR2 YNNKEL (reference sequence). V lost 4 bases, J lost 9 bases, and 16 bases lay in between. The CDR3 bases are TGTGCCAGCAGCCGTATTGTCGGTTATCGTGAGCAGTTCTTC. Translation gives CASSRIVGYREQFF.

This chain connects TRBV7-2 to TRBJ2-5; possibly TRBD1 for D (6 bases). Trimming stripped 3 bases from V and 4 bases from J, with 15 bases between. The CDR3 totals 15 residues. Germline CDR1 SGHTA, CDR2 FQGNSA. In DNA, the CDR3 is TGTGCCAGCAGCTTCTCGGGACATGTTAGAGAGACCCAGTACTTC. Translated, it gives CASSFSGHVRETQYF.

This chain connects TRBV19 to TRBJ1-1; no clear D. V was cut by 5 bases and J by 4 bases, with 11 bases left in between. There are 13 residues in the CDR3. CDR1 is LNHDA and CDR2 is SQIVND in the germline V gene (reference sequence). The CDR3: CASSVPGTTEAFF. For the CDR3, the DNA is TGTGCCAGTAGTGTCCCAGGAACCACTGAAGCTTTCTTT.

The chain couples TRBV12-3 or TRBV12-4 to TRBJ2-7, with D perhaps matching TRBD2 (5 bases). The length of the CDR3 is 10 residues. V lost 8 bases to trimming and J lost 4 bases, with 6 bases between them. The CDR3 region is CASRGYEQYF. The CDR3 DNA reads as TGTGCCAGCCGGGGATACGAGCAGTACTTC.

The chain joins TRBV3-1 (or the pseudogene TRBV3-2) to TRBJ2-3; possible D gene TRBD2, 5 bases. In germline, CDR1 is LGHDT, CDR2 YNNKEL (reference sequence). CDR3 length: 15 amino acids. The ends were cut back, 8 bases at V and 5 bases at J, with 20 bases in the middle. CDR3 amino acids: CASRQSEGPRDTQYF. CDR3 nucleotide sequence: TGTGCCAGCCGTCAGAGTGAGGGCCCTCGAGATACGCAGTATTTT.

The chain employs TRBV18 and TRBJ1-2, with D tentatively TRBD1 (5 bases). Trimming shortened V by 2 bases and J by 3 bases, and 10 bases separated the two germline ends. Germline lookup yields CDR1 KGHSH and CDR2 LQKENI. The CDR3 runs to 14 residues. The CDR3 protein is CASSPMGQDYGYTF. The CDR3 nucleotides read TGTGCCAGCTCACCAATGGGGCAGGACTATGGCTACACCTTC.

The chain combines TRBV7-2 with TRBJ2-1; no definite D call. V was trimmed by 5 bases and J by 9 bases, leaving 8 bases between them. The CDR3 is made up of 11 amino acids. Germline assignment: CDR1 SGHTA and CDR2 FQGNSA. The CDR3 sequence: CASSLLSEQFF. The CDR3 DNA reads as TGTGCCAGCAGCCTCCTGAGTGAGCAGTTCTTC.

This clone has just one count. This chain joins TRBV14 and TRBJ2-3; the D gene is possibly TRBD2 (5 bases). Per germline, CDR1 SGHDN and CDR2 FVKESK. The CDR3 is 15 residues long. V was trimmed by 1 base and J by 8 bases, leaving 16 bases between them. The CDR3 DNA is TGTGCCAGCAGCCAAGGTCGGGGAAGCACGGCTACGCAGTATTTT. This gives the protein CASSQGRGSTATQYF.

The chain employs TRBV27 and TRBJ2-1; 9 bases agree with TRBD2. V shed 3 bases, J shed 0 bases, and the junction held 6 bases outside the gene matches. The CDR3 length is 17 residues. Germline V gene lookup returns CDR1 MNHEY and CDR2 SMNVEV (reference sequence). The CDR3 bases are TGTGCCAGCAGTTTTGGCGGGAGGGCTGGCTCCTACAATGAGCAGTTCTTC. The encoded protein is CASSFGGRAGSYNEQFF.

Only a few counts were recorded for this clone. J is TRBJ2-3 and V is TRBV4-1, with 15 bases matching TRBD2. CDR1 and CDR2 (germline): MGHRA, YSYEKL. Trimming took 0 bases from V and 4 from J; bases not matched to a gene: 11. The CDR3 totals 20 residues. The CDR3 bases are TGCGCCAGCAGCCAAGAACCGGGACTAGCGGGAGGAGGGTCGGCAGATACGCAGTATTTT. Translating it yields CASSQEPGLAGGGSADTQYF.

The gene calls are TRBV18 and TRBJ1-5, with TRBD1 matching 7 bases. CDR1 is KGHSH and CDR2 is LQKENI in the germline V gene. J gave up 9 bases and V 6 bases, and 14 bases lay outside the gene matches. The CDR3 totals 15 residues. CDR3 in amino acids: CASSAGQAEGPPQHF. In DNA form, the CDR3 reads TGTGCCAGCTCGGCTGGACAGGCCGAGGGACCGCCCCAGCATTTT.

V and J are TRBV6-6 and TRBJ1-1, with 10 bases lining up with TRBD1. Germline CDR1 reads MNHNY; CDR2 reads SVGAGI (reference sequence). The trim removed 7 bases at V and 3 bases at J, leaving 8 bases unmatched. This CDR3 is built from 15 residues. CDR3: CASTIFGTGDTEAFF. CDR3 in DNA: TGTGCCAGCACAATTTTTGGGACAGGGGACACTGAAGCTTTCTTT.

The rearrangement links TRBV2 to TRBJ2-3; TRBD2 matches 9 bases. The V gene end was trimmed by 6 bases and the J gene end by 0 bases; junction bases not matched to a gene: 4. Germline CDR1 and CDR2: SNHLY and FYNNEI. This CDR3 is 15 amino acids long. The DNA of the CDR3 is TGTGCCAGCAGAGGGACTAGCAGTAGCACAGATACGCAGTATTTT. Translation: CASRGTSSSTDTQYF.

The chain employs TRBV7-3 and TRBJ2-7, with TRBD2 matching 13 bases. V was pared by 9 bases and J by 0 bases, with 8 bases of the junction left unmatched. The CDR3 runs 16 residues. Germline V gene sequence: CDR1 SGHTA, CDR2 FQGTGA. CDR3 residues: CASNTSGRVPSYEQYF. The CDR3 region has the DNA TGTGCCAGTAACACTAGCGGGAGGGTCCCCTCCTACGAGCAGTACTTC.

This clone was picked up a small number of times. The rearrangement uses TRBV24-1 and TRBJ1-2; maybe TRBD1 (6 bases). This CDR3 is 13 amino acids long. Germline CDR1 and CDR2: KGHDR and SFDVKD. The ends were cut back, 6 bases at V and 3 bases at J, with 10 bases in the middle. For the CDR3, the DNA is TGTGCCACCAGTTTCGCAGGGGACTATGGCTACACCTTC. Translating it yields CATSFAGDYGYTF.

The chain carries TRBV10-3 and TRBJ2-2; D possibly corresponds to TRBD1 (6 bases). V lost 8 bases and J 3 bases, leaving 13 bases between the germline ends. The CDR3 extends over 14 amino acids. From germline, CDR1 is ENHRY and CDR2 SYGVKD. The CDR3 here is CAIHGRGDTGELFF. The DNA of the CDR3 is TGTGCCATCCACGGCAGGGGTGACACCGGGGAGCTGTTTTTT.

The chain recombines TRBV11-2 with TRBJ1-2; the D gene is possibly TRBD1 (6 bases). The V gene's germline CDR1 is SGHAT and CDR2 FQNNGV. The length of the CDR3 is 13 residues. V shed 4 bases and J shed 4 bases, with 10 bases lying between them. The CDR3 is CASSSGQIYGYTF. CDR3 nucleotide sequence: TGTGCCAGCAGCTCCGGACAGATCTATGGCTACACCTTC.

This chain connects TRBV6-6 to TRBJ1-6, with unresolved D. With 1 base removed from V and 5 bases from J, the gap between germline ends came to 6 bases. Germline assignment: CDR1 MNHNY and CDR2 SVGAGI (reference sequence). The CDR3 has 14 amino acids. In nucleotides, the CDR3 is TGTGCCAGCAGTTACTACGGGGATAATTCACCCCTCCACTTT. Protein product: CASSYYGDNSPLHF.

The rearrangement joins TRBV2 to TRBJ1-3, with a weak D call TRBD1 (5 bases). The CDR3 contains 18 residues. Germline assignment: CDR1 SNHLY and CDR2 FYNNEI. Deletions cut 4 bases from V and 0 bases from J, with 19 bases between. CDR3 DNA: TGTGCCAGCAGTGCCCTCCTGGGCCAGGGTCCCTCTGGAAACACCATATATTTT. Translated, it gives CASSALLGQGPSGNTIYF.

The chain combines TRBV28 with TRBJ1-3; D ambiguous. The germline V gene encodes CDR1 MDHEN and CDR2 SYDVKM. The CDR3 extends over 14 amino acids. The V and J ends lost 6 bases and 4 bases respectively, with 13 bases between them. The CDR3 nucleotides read TGTGCCAGCAGAGTCGGGAATTGGGGAAACACCATATATTTT. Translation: CASRVGNWGNTIYF.